This is a list of T cell receptor beta chains from one sample in a study of cytomegalovirus exposure and HLA in healthy donors. Libraries were prepared by immunoSEQ multiplex PCR; TCRdb keeps only in-frame clonotypes and omits some of them. This sample has 110,000 to 150,000 clones, with just under 70% found just once. What was sequenced was PBMCs. The receptors stem from a man in his 60s in good health and CMV-seronegative. Both conserved end residues are part of each CDR3. The D gene is left open where the match is weak. Size is omitted from some rows. Given values are once, few, many or a class for expanded clones.

cdr3_aa | cdr3_nt | v_call | clone_size | d_call | j_call
CASRTGWDTEAFF | TGTGCCAGCAGGACTGGGTGGGACACTGAAGCTTTCTTT | TRBV28 | - | - | TRBJ1-1
CAWSGGTGKDYGYTF | TGTGCCTGGAGTGGCGGGACAGGGAAGGACTATGGCTACACCTTC | TRBV30 | - | TRBD1 | TRBJ1-2
CASSLIAGEDNEQFF | TGCGCCAGCAGCCTCATAGCGGGAGAAGACAATGAGCAGTTCTTC | TRBV5-1 | few | TRBD2 | TRBJ2-1
CASSLISSGKYNEQFF | TGTGCCAGCAGCTTAATCTCTAGCGGGAAGTACAATGAGCAGTTCTTC | TRBV7-9 | few | TRBD2 | TRBJ2-1
CASSRIPQAGEQYF | TGTGCCAGCAGCCGCATCCCCCAGGCTGGGGAGCAGTACTTC | TRBV7-2 | - | - | TRBJ2-7
CASSSWTGSTEAFF | TGTGCCAGCAGCTCCTGGACAGGGAGCACTGAAGCTTTCTTT | TRBV7-8 | - | TRBD1 | TRBJ1-1
CASSLARTVISGNTIYF | TGTGCCAGCAGCTTAGCCCGGACAGTTATCTCTGGAAACACCATATATTTT | TRBV7-8 | - | - | TRBJ1-3
CASSESLNNYGYTF | TGTGCCAGCAGCGAAAGCCTGAATAACTATGGCTACACCTTC | TRBV9 | - | - | TRBJ1-2
CASSQGRDFYGYTF | TGCGCCAGCAGCCAAGGCAGGGATTTCTATGGCTACACCTTC | TRBV4-3 | - | - | TRBJ1-2
CASSFSGWETQYF | TGTGCCAGCAGCTTCTCCGGGTGGGAGACCCAGTACTTC | TRBV7-9 | - | - | TRBJ2-5
CAWTRPSGYEQYF | TGTGCCTGGACCCGTCCTAGCGGCTACGAGCAGTACTTC | TRBV30 | - | TRBD2 | TRBJ2-7
CASLPSGQNGGQPQHF | TGTGCCAGCCTTCCTTCGGGACAAAATGGTGGTCAGCCCCAGCATTTT | TRBV28 | - | - | TRBJ1-5
CASSLAGAGELFF | TGTGCCAGCAGCTTAGCGGGAGCCGGGGAGCTGTTTTTT | TRBV7-9 | - | - | TRBJ2-2
CASSFGGLNTEAFF | TGTGCCAGCAGCTTCGGCGGATTGAACACTGAAGCTTTCTTT | TRBV7-2 | - | - | TRBJ1-1
CASSDDRAGYGYTF | TGTGCCAGCAGTGACGACAGGGCCGGCTATGGCTACACCTTC | TRBV6-4 | few | TRBD1 | TRBJ1-2
CASSLDRDEKLFF | TGTGCCAGCAGCTTAGACAGGGATGAAAAACTGTTTTTT | TRBV7-9 | - | - | TRBJ1-4
CASSLRDRGSGNTIYF | TGTGCCAGTAGTCTCCGGGACAGGGGTTCTGGAAACACCATATATTTT | TRBV19 | - | TRBD1 | TRBJ1-3